The next 5 T cell receptor beta chains were all read from a single sample in a study of shared T cell receptors in the human thymus. Measured with immunoSEQ multiplex PCR; TCRdb has only the in-frame clones, and not every one. The table lists some 720,000 clones, approximately 90% of them singletons. This same sample was also taken into another study, of human thymus T cells.

Material for sequencing was thymocytes. These receptors all come from a boy in the first two years of life with a congenital heart defect.

J is TRBJ2-7 and V is TRBV7-9; 10 nucleotides match TRBD1. CDR3 size: 15 residues. V lost 5 bases and J lost 3; bases outside the gene matches: 7. Germline lookup yields CDR1 SEHNR and CDR2 FQNEAQ (reference sequence). The CDR3 reads CASSLTGTGVYEQYF. The CDR3 region has the DNA TGTGCCAGCAGCCTAACCGGGACAGGGGTCTACGAGCAGTACTTC.

The CDR3 protein is CASSTSDRGHKNIQYF. Here the CDR3 DNA reads TGCGCCAGCAGCACCTCAGACAGGGGACACAAAAACATTCAGTACTTC. V and J are TRBV5-1 and TRBJ2-4; 8 nucleotides align to TRBD1. This CDR3 has 16 amino acids. Unmatched junction bases numbered 9, after V lost 4 bases and J lost 3 bases. The germline V gene has CDR1 SGHRS and CDR2 YFSETQ.

The chain couples TRBV2 to TRBJ1-2, with TRBD1 identical over 7 bases. V shed 5 bases, J shed 5 bases, and the junction held 11 bases outside the gene matches. Germline V gene lookup returns CDR1 SNHLY and CDR2 FYNNEI. The CDR3 is 15 amino acids. CDR3: CASSHHRGERYGYTF. The CDR3 region has the DNA TGTGCCAGCAGTCACCACAGGGGAGAAAGGTATGGCTACACCTTC. The variable domain in full, completed from reference TRBV2 and TRBJ1-2, reads EPEVTQTPSHQVTQMGQEVILRCVPISNHLYFYWYRQILGQKVEFLVSFYNNEISEKSEIFDDQFSVERPDGSNFTLKIRSTKLEDSAMYFCASSHHRGERYGYTFGSGTRLTVV.

The gene calls are TRBV4-1 and TRBJ2-7; D is perhaps TRBD2 (7 bases). Trimming pared 0 bases from V and 1 base from J, leaving 16 bases between. The CDR3 loop spans 17 amino acids. Germline V gene data show CDR1 as MGHRA and CDR2 as YSYEKL. DNA for the CDR3: TGCGCCAGCAGCCAAGAAGGGGGGAGGGCCCGATCCTACGAGCAGTACTTC. It specifies CASSQEGGRARSYEQYF.

The V gene is TRBV27, the J gene TRBJ2-4, with 8 bases fitting TRBD2. This CDR3 is built from 18 residues. CDR1 is MNHEY, CDR2 SMNVEV, per germline (reference sequence). The junction had 18 bases not matched to a gene; V was cut back by 4 bases and J by 7 bases. The CDR3 protein is CASSSIPLAEGLVNIQYF. The CDR3, as DNA: TGTGCCAGCAGTTCCATCCCCCTCGCCGAGGGACTAGTCAACATTCAGTACTTC.